The clone carrying this T cell receptor beta chain appeared many times. No antigen is known for it. Generation of TCR cDNA used 5'RACE template switching (which added a universal primer site and UMIs). One entry per CDR3 protein results from TCRdb running MiXCR on the 5' RACE reads. The sample lists about 310,000 distinct CDR3 sequences, approximately 3.8% seen once, with around 24% in the top ten. The trim removed 5 bases at V and 12 bases at J, leaving 4 bases unmatched. This CDR3 contains 11 residues. CDR1 SEHNR and CDR2 FQNEAQ come from the germline V gene (reference sequence). These data originate in a study of T cells after yellow fever vaccination. General study results and limits: There was a small share of clonotypes that showed up in both the CD4 and CD8 compartments. Peaking faster, on day 5 versus 15, the secondary response was nonetheless weaker. Booster samples showed a return of most primary-vaccination clones (about 97% CD4, about 85% CD8).

The sequence derives from a man in his late teens or twenties who received the YFV17D yellow fever vaccine. The chain links TRBV7-9 to TRBJ2-1; 7 bases match TRBD1. Specimen: PBMCs, collected on the day of the yellow fever booster vaccination. This CDR3 is CASSPRDRQFF. The CDR3 region has the DNA TGTGCCAGCAGCCCGAGGGACAGGCAGTTCTTC.